The next 6 T cell receptor beta chains were all read from a single sample in a study of T cell responses to AZD1222 COVID-19 vaccine. This table comes from immunoSEQ multiplex PCR, and its TCRdb copy is limited to in-frame clones, with some not included. Found here are more than 150,000 clones, roughly 94% of them singletons; the top ten hold roughly 1.5%. Sequenced here: peripheral blood, sampled 28 days after the second AZD1222 dose. These receptors all come from an adult who received the AZD1222 COVID-19 vaccine.

The rearrangement links TRBV25-1 to TRBJ1-2; D not certain. Germline V lookup: CDR1 MGHDK, CDR2 SYGVNS. V was trimmed by 0 bases and J by 5 bases, leaving 13 bases between them. This CDR3 has 15 residues. The CDR3 coding sequence is TGTGCCAGCAGTGAATACGGGAAGGCGGAATATGGCTACACCTTC. Its protein product is CASSEYGKAEYGYTF.

This sequence joins TRBV7-6 and TRBJ2-7, with D perhaps matching TRBD2 (6 bases). Germline values: CDR1 SGHVS, CDR2 FNYEAQ. The CDR3 length is 15 residues. V lost 7 bases and J lost 1, with 17 bases in between. The CDR3, as DNA: TGTGCCAGCATGAATCCTCTGCGGGGTTCCTACGAGCAGTACTTC. It codes for CASMNPLRGSYEQYF.

The genes are TRBV19 and TRBJ1-1; D is unresolved. Germline lookup yields CDR1 LNHDA and CDR2 SQIVND (reference sequence). V lost 3 bases to trimming and J lost 4 bases, with 12 bases between them. This CDR3 contains 14 residues. The CDR3 DNA reads TGTGCCAGTAGTATTCTTCTCCCAGGCACTGAAGCTTTCTTT. Its protein product is CASSILLPGTEAFF.

The J gene is TRBJ1-2, the V gene TRBV7-8; no clear D. The germline gives CDR1 SGHVS, CDR2 FQNEAQ. The CDR3 sequence is 15 residues long. V was pared by 5 bases and J by 3 bases, with 16 bases between. The CDR3 loop is CASSRLLDPYYGYTF. The CDR3 DNA reads TGTGCCAGCAGCCGCCTTCTCGACCCCTACTATGGCTACACCTTC.

This sequence joins TRBV4-1 and TRBJ1-1, with a weak D call TRBD1 (5 bases). Germline lookup yields CDR1 MGHRA and CDR2 YSYEKL. V was cut by 0 bases and J by 4 bases, with 9 bases left in between. CDR3 length: 14 residues. DNA for the CDR3: TGCGCCAGCAGCCAAGATATTAGGGGCACTGAAGCTTTCTTT. Protein product: CASSQDIRGTEAFF.

The chain is built from TRBV6-5 and TRBJ1-1; maybe TRBD1 (6 bases). Trimming stripped 7 bases from V and 4 bases from J, with 16 bases between. Germline loops: CDR1 MNHEY, CDR2 SVGAGI. This CDR3 region has 14 residues. Here the CDR3 DNA reads TGTGCCAGCAAGAGGACAGCAGGGGCCACTGAAGCTTTCTTT. Translating it yields CASKRTAGATEAFF.